Listed below are T cell receptor beta chains from one sample, sequenced in a study of T cell responses to AZD1222 COVID-19 vaccine. Profiled with immunoSEQ multiplex PCR; TCRdb holds only in-frame clones, not every one. This table has fewer than 100,000 clones, almost 90% appearing once. The sample in question was peripheral blood, obtained on day 0 of AZD1222 vaccination. Receptor source: an adult in good health. CDR3s include the opening cysteine and the closing phenylalanine or tryptophan. A D gene is named only where the DNA matches it firmly. Size is stated for part of the rows, as once, few or many counts, or as a class when the clone is expanded.

TRBJ2-2,TRBV6-4,.,.,TGTGCCAGCAGCATTGATTTTGGGGCCGGGGAGCTGTTTTTT,CASSIDFGAGELFF
TRBJ2-7,TRBV6-5,.,.,TGTGCCAGCAGTTACTCTCCCCGGGCTCAGTACGAGCAGTACTTC,CASSYSPRAQYEQYF
TRBJ1-3,TRBV5-6,.,.,TGTGCCAGCAGCCTAGGATCCTGGTCTGGAAACACCATATATTTT,CASSLGSWSGNTIYF
TRBJ1-1,TRBV29-1,.,.,TGCAGCGTGGCGGCGGGGGCGGGAACTGAAGCTTTCTTT,CSVAAGAGTEAFF
TRBJ2-1,TRBV2,.,.,TGTGCCAGCAGGCAGGGTGCAGAGCAGTTCTTC,CASRQGAEQFF
TRBJ2-7,TRBV7-3,TRBD2,.,TGTGCCAGCAGCTTAAGCGGGACTAGCGGGGATCAAACCTACGAGCAGTACTTC,CASSLSGTSGDQTYEQYF
TRBJ1-5,TRBV5-5,.,.,TGTGCCAGCAGCCGAGCGGCAGGGGACAATCAGCCCCAGCATTTT,CASSRAAGDNQPQHF
TRBJ2-6,TRBV19,TRBD1,.,TGTGCCAGTAGTGCTAGGGACAGGGGAACGTCTGGGGCCAACGTCCTGACTTTC,CASSARDRGTSGANVLTF
TRBJ2-3,TRBV6-2/TRBV6-3,.,.,TGTGCCAGCAGTTACGGTCAGGGCTCCCGAAGCACAGATACGCAGTATTTT,CASSYGQGSRSTDTQYF
TRBJ1-1,TRBV19,.,.,TGTGCCAGTAGTATGAGGGACAACACTGAAGCTTTCTTT,CASSMRDNTEAFF
TRBJ1-1,TRBV3-1/TRBV3-2,.,.,TGTGCCAGCAGCCATGAAGGGGCGCGGACTGAAGCTTTCTTT,CASSHEGARTEAFF
TRBJ2-3,TRBV12-3/TRBV12-4,.,few,TGTGCCAGCATATCGGGGGTTGCAGATACGCAGTATTTT,CASISGVADTQYF
TRBJ2-7,TRBV30,.,.,TGTGCCTGGAGTGTAGGCGGGGGCTCCCCGTACGAGCAGTACTTC,CAWSVGGGSPYEQYF
TRBJ1-1,TRBV14,TRBD1,.,TGTGCCAGCAGCCAATCGACAGGGGGAGGGGGCACTGAAGCTTTCTTT,CASSQSTGGGGTEAFF
TRBJ2-2,TRBV4-2,.,.,TGTGCCAGCAGCCAAGACATCGCAGGTAACACCGGGGAGCTGTTTTTT,CASSQDIAGNTGELFF
TRBJ2-7,TRBV11-2,.,.,TGTGCCGAGGGGGGGGCCTCCTCCTACGAGCAGTACTTC,CAEGGASSYEQYF
TRBJ2-2,TRBV11-3,.,.,TGTGCCAGCAGCTTACAAGCAGAAAACACCGGGGAGCTGTTTTTT,CASSLQAENTGELFF
TRBJ1-4,TRBV7-6,.,once,TGTGCCAGCAGCCTACCAGTGTCCGGGGCTCGGGAAAAACTGTTTTTT,CASSLPVSGAREKLFF
TRBJ2-5,TRBV30,.,.,TGTGCCTGGAGTATCGGAGAGACCCAGTACTTC,CAWSIGETQYF
TRBJ2-7,TRBV5-1,TRBD1,.,TGCGCCAGCAGCTTGGGACAGGGGCCCGACGAGCAGTACTTC,CASSLGQGPDEQYF
TRBJ2-7,TRBV19,.,.,TGTGCCAGTAGTATAGACAGGAGACACCTCTACGAGCAGTACTTC,CASSIDRRHLYEQYF
TRBJ2-7,TRBV5-6,.,.,TGTGCCAGCAGCTCCCAACAGAGCTCCTACGAGCAGTACTTC,CASSSQQSSYEQYF
TRBJ1-1,TRBV12-3/TRBV12-4,.,.,TGTGCCAGCAGCCATCAGGTGAACACTGAAGCTTTCTTT,CASSHQVNTEAFF
TRBJ2-1,TRBV28,TRBD2,once,TGTGCCAGCACTCTCCCTGGACCCCGGGAGGCTGAGCAGTTCTTC,CASTLPGPREAEQFF
TRBJ1-1,TRBV9,TRBD1,.,TGTGCCAGCAGCGTAGGTACAGGGGCTGAAGCTTTCTTT,CASSVGTGAEAFF
TRBJ2-2,TRBV2,.,.,TGTGCCAGCAGTATTTCCGGGACGCTCAACACCGGGGAGCTGTTTTTT,CASSISGTLNTGELFF
TRBJ1-5,TRBV5-1,.,.,TGCGCCAGCAGCTTGGAAGGTGTGGATCGTCAGCCCCAGCATTTT,CASSLEGVDRQPQHF
TRBJ1-3,TRBV29-1,.,.,TGCAGCGTTGCCCGTCCGGGGTCCTCTGGAAACACCATATATTTT,CSVARPGSSGNTIYF
TRBJ1-5,TRBV3-1/TRBV3-2,.,.,TGTGCCAGCAGCCAAGAGGGGGGCAATCAGCCCCAGCATTTT,CASSQEGGNQPQHF
TRBJ2-5,TRBV3-1/TRBV3-2,.,.,TGTGCCAGCAGCCAAGATTTAGAGACCCAGTACTTC,CASSQDLETQYF
TRBJ1-3,TRBV30,.,few,TGTGCCTGGAGTGTAGATCCTGCCTCTGGAAACACCATATATTTT,CAWSVDPASGNTIYF
TRBJ1-5,TRBV18,.,.,TGTGCCAGCTCACCAGGGCAGGGGCAGAGTCAGCCCCAGCATTTT,CASSPGQGQSQPQHF
TRBJ2-7,TRBV19,.,.,TGTGCCAGTAGTACGATAGACGGACCGAACTCCTACGAGCAGTACTTC,CASSTIDGPNSYEQYF
TRBJ2-5,TRBV4-1,TRBD1,.,TGCGCCAGCAGCCAGGCACCGACAGGGGGGAGTGGGACCCAGTACTTC,CASSQAPTGGSGTQYF
TRBJ2-1,TRBV18,.,.,TGTGCCAGCTCACCACCCCTTACGGGTGAGCAGTTCTTC,CASSPPLTGEQFF
TRBJ1-3,TRBV6-5,.,.,TGTGCCAGCAGCCTTCGTGAATCTGGAAACACCATATATTTT,CASSLRESGNTIYF
TRBJ2-2,TRBV9,.,.,TGTGCCAGCAGGGAAGGGGAAGGGAACACCGGGGAGCTGTTTTTT,CASREGEGNTGELFF
TRBJ1-4,TRBV5-4,TRBD1,.,TGTGCCAGCAGCCTAGGGACAGGGGAAAAACTGTTTTTT,CASSLGTGEKLFF
TRBJ1-6,TRBV6-5,TRBD1,few,TGTGCCAGCATGGACAGGATTTATAATTCACCCCTCCACTTT,CASMDRIYNSPLHF
TRBJ1-5,TRBV30,.,.,TGTGCCTGGAGCGCTGGGGACAATCAGCCCCAGCATTTT,CAWSAGDNQPQHF
TRBJ2-7,TRBV3-1/TRBV3-2,TRBD1,.,TGTGCCAGCAGCCGTCGACAGGGACCCTACGAGCAGTACTTC,CASSRRQGPYEQYF